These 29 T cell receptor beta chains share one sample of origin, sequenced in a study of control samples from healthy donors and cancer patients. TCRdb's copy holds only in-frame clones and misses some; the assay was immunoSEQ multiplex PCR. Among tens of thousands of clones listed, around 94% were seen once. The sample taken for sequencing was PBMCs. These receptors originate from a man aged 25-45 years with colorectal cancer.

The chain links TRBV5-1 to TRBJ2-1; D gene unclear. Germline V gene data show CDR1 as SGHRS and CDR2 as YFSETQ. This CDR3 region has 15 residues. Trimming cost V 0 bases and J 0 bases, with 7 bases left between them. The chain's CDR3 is CASSLVRRSYNEQFF. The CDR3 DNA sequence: TGCGCCAGCAGCTTGGTTCGGCGCTCCTACAATGAGCAGTTCTTC.

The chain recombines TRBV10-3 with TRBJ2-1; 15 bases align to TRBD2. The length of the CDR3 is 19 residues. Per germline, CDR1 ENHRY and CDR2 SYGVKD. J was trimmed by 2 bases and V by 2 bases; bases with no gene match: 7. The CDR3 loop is CAISEPGLAGGLAYNEQFF. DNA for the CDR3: TGTGCCATCAGTGAGCCGGGACTAGCGGGGGGTCTAGCCTACAATGAGCAGTTCTTC.

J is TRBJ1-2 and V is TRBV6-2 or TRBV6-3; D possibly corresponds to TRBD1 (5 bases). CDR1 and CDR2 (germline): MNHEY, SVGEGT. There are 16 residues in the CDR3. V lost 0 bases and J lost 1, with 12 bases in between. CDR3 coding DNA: TGTGCCAGCAGTTACTCCAACCTCGACAGTAACTATGGCTACACCTTC. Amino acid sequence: CASSYSNLDSNYGYTF.

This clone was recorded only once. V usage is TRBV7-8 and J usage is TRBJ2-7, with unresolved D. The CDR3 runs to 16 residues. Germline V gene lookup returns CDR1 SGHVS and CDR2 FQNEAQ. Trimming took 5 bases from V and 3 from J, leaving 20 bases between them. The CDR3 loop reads CASSTGRSDLHYEQYV. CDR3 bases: TGTGCCAGCAGCACCGGACGCTCGGACCTTCACTACGAGCAGTACGTC.

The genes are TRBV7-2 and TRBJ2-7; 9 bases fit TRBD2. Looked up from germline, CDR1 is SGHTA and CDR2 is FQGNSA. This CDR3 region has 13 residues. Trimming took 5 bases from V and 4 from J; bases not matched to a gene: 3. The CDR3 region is CASSGGGAYEQYV. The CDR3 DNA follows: TGTGCCAGCAGCGGCGGGGGGGCTTACGAGCAGTACGTC.

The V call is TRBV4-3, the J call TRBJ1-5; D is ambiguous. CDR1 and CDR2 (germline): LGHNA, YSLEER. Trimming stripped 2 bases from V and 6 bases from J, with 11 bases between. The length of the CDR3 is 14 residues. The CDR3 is CASSQRQRGQPQHF. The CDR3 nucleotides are TGCGCCAGCAGCCAAAGACAACGGGGTCAGCCCCAGCATTTT.

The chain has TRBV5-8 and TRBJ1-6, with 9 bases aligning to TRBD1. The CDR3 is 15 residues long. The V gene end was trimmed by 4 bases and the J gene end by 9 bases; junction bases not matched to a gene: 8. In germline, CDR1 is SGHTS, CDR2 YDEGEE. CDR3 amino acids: CASSPLGTGFSPLHF. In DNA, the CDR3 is TGTGCCAGCAGCCCGCTGGGGACAGGGTTTTCACCCCTCCACTTT.

This CDR3 reads CAWSEGAGGNSPLHF. The CDR3, as DNA: TGTGCCTGGAGTGAGGGGGCCGGGGGGAATTCACCCCTCCACTTT. The J gene is TRBJ1-6, the V gene TRBV30; TRBD1 matches 7 bases. The junction had 7 bases not matched to a gene; V was cut back by 1 base and J by 7 bases. In germline, CDR1 is GTSNPN, CDR2 SVGIG (reference sequence). CDR3 size: 15 residues.

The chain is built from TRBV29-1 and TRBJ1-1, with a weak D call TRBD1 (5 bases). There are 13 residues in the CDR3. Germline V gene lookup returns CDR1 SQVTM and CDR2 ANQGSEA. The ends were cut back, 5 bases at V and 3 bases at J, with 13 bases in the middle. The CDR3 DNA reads TGCAGCGTTTGTATCGGGGGGGACACTGAAGCTTTCTTT. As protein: CSVCIGGDTEAFF.

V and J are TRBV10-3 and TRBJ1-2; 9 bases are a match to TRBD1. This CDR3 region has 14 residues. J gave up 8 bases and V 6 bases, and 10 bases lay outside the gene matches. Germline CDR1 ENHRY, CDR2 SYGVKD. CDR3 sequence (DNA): TGTGCCATCAGCAGACAGGGGGGCGAGGACGGCTACACCTTC. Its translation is CAISRQGGEDGYTF.

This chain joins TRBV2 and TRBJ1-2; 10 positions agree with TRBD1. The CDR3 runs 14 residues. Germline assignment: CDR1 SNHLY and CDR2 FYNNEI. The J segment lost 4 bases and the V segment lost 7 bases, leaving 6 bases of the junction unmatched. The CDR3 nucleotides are TGTGCCAGCACTGGGACAGGGGAGACCTATGGCTACACCTTC. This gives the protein CASTGTGETYGYTF.

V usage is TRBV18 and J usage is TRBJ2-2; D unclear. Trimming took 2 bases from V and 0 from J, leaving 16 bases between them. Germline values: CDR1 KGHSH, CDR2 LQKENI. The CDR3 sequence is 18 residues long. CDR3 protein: CASSPRNPAGSNTGELFF. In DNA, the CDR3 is TGTGCCAGCTCACCAAGAAATCCGGCTGGATCGAACACCGGGGAGCTGTTTTTT.

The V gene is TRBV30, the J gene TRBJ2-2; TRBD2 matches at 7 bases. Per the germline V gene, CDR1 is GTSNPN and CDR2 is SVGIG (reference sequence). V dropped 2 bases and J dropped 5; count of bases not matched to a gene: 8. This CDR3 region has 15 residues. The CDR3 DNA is TGTGCCTGGAGTAGGGAGGGGTTAGAAACCGGGGAGCTGTTTTTT. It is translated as CAWSREGLETGELFF.

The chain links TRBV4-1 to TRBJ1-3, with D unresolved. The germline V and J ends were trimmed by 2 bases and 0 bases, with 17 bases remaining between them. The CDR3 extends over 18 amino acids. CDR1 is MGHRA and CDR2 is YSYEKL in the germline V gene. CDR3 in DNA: TGCGCCAGCAGCCAACTTGACATGGGTTGGATCTCTGGAAACACCATATATTTT. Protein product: CASSQLDMGWISGNTIYF.

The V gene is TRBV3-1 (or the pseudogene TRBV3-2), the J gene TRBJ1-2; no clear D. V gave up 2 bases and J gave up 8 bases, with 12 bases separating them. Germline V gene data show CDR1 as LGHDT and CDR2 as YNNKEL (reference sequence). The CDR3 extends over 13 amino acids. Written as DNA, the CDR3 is TGTGCCAGCAGCCAACACGGCTCGGGCGGCTACACCTTC. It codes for CASSQHGSGGYTF.

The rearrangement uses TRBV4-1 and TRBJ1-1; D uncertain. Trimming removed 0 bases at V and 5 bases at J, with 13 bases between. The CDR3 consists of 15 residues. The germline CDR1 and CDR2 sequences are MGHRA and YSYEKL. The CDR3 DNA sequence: TGCGCCAGCAGCCAAGATCACGGGAGTTGGACTGAAGCTTTCTTT. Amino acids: CASSQDHGSWTEAFF.

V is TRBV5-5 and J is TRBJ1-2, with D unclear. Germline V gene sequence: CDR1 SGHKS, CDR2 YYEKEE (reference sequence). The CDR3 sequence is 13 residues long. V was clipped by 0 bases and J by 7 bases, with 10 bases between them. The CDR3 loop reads CASSLDRAGGYTF. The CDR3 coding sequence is TGTGCCAGCAGCTTGGATCGGGCAGGTGGCTACACCTTC. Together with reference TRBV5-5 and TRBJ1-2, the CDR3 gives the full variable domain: DAGVTQSPTHLIKTRGQQVTLRCSPISGHKSVSWYQQVLGQGPQFIFQYYEKEERGRGNFPDRFSARQFPNYSSELNVNALLLGDSALYLCASSLDRAGGYTFGSGTRLTVV.

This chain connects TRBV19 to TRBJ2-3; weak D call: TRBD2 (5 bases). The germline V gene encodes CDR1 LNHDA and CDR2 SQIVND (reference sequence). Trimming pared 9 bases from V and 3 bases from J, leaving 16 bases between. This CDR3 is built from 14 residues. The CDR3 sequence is CASRLTWRTDTQYF. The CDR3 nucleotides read TGTGCCAGCCGTCTTACGTGGAGGACAGATACGCAGTATTTT.

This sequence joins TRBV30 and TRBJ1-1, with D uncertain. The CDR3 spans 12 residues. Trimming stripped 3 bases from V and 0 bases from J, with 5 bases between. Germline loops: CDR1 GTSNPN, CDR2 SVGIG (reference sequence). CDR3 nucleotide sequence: TGTGCCTGGAGACCCGTGAACACTGAAGCTTTCTTT. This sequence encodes CAWRPVNTEAFF.

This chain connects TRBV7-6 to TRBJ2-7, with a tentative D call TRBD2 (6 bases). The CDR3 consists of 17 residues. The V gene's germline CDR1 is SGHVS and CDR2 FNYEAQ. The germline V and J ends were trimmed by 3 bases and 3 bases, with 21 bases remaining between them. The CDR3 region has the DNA TGTGCCAGCAGCTTGAGTGGGGGGACGGGCAGGGTCTACGAGCAGTACGTC. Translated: CASSLSGGTGRVYEQYV.

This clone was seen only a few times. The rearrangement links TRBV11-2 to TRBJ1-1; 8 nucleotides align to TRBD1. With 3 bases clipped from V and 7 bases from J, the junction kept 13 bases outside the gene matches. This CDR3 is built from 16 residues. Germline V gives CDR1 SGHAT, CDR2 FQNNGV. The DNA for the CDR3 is TGTGCCAGCAGCTTCCCTCGAAGCAGGGGGCAAAGTGAAGCTTTCTTT. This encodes CASSFPRSRGQSEAFF.

The CDR3 coding sequence is TGTGCCAGCAGCCTACGACGGGACAGCAGAGAAAAACTGTTTTTT. Its protein is CASSLRRDSREKLFF. The chain links TRBV11-2 to TRBJ1-4; TRBD1 matches at 7 bases. The CDR3 is 15 residues long. Germline CDR1 reads SGHAT; CDR2 reads FQNNGV. With V trimmed by 5 bases and J by 8 bases, 11 bases remained unmatched.

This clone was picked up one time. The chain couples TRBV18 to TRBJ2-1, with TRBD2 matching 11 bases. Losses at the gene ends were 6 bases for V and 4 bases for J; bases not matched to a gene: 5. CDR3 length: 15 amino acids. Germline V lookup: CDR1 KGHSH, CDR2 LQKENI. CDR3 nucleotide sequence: TGTGCCAGCTCGCAGGGACTAGCGGATTACAATGAGCAGTTCTTC. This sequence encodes CASSQGLADYNEQFF.

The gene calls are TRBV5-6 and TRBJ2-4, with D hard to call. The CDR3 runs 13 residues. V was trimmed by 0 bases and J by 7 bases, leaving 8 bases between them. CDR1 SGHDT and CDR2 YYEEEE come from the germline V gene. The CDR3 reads CASSLERLNIQYF. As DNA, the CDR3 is TGTGCCAGCAGCTTGGAACGTCTCAACATTCAGTACTTC.

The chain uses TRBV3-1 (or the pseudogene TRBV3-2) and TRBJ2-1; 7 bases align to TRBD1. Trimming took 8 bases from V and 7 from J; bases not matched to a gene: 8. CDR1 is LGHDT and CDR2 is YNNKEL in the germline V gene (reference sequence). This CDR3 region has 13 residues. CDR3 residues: CASGQGDSNEQFF. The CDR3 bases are TGTGCCAGCGGTCAGGGGGACAGTAATGAGCAGTTCTTC.

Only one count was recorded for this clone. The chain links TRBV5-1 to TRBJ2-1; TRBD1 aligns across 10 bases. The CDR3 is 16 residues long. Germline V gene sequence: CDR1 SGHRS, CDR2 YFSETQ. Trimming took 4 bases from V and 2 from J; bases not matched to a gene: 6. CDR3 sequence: CASSTQGQGAYNEQFF. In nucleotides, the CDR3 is TGCGCCAGCAGCACCCAAGGACAGGGGGCCTACAATGAGCAGTTCTTC.

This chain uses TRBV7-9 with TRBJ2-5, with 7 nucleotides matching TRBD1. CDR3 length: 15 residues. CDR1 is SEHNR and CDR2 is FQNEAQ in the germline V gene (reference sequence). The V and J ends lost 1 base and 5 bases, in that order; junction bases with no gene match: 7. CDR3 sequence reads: CASSLGQGVRETQYF. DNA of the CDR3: TGTGCCAGCAGCTTAGGACAGGGTGTGAGGGAGACCCAGTACTTC.

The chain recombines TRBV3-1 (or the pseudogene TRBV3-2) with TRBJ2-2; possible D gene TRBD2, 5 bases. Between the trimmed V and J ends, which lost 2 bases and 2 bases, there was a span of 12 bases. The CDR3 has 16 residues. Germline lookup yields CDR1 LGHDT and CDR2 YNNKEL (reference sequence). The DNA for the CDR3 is TGTGCCAGCAGCCAACCAAAAGGACTTAACACCGGGGAGCTGTTTTTT. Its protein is CASSQPKGLNTGELFF.

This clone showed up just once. CDR3: CAWSVGGVVREWNQPQHF. In DNA form, the CDR3 reads TGTGCCTGGAGTGTAGGGGGCGTGGTCAGGGAGTGGAATCAGCCCCAGCATTTT. The chain uses TRBV30 and TRBJ1-5; 7 positions match TRBD1. Germline V gene sequence: CDR1 GTSNPN, CDR2 SVGIG (reference sequence). The length of the CDR3 is 18 residues. J gave up 4 bases and V 0 bases, and 15 bases lay outside the gene matches. Full variable domain (remainder filled in from reference TRBV30 and TRBJ1-5): SQTIHQWPATLVQPVGSPLSLECTVEGTSNPNLYWYRQAAGRGLQLLFYSVGIGQISSEVPQNLSASRPQDRQFILSSKKLLLSDSGFYLCAWSVGGVVREWNQPQHFGDGTRLSIL.